The 10 T cell receptor beta chains in this list originate from one sample, sequenced in a study of monozygotic twins with inflammatory bowel disease. TCRdb reprocessed the 5' RACE reads; each CDR3 protein has one entry and no DNA is given. The sample's table shows around 380,000 distinct CDR3 sequences. The sample taken for sequencing was blood. The receptor source for this set is a human donor with ulcerative colitis or Crohn's disease, or a healthy co-twin of an affected twin (not recorded which).

The chain is built from TRBV7-2 and TRBJ2-4; as DNA is missing, the TRBD2 call by TCRdb cannot be tested. The length of the CDR3 is 16 residues. CDR1 and CDR2 (germline): SGHTA, FQGNSA. This chain's CDR3 is CASSSTGLRAKNIQYF.

The rearrangement uses TRBV11-2 and TRBJ2-1; the D call from TCRdb, TRBD2, cannot be confirmed without DNA. This CDR3 contains 17 residues. The germline gives CDR1 SGHAT, CDR2 FQNNGV. The CDR3 is CASSLDPKRGASNEQFF.

The rearrangement uses TRBV20-1 and TRBJ1-6; TCRdb names TRBD1, which stays unverified in the absence of DNA. Germline V lookup: CDR1 DFQATT, CDR2 SNEGSKA (reference sequence). The length of the CDR3 is 14 residues. CDR3 sequence reads: CSAPDRGYNSPLHF.

The chain uses TRBV12-3 or TRBV12-4 and TRBJ2-1; the D call from TCRdb, TRBD2, cannot be confirmed without DNA. The CDR3 is made up of 12 amino acids. This CDR3 is CASSPGLAEQFF.

The genes are TRBV7-9 and TRBJ1-6; TCRdb's D gene call, TRBD1, goes unchecked for lack of DNA. Per the germline V gene, CDR1 is SEHNR and CDR2 is FQNEAQ (reference sequence). The CDR3 consists of 16 residues. The CDR3 reads CASSGGRSSYNSPLHF.

The CDR3 is CASSQDAAGGETQYF. This chain connects TRBV4-2 to TRBJ2-5; TCRdb reports TRBD2, a call that lacks DNA to check it against. This CDR3 contains 15 residues. Germline V lookup: CDR1 LGHNA, CDR2 YNFKEQ.

The chain carries TRBV7-9 and TRBJ1-2. Germline CDR1 and CDR2: SEHNR and FQNEAQ (reference sequence). The CDR3 sequence is 14 residues long. The CDR3 loop is CASRQGGLTGGYTF. The whole variable domain, remainder taken from reference TRBV7-9 and TRBJ1-2, is DTGVSQNPRHKITKRGQNVTFRCDPISEHNRLYWYRQTLGQGPEFLTYFQNEAQLEKSRLLSDRFSAERPKGSFSTLEIQRTEQGDSAMYLCASRQGGLTGGYTFGSGTRLTVV.

This sequence joins TRBV7-2 and TRBJ2-3; TCRdb reports TRBD2, a call that lacks DNA to check it against. The CDR3 consists of 16 residues. Per the germline V gene, CDR1 is SGHTA and CDR2 is FQGNSA. The CDR3 loop is CASSLALRGGLDTQYF.

V is TRBV6-4 and J is TRBJ2-3. Germline V gene sequence: CDR1 MRHNA, CDR2 SNTAGT. The CDR3 has 13 amino acids. The CDR3 sequence: CASSDSAQLTKYF.

The chain has TRBV5-5 and TRBJ2-3; the D call from TCRdb, TRBD2, cannot be confirmed without DNA. The CDR3 loop spans 15 amino acids. Germline V gene lookup returns CDR1 SGHKS and CDR2 YYEKEE (reference sequence). This chain's CDR3 is CASSFQQGPTDTQYF.